This entry lists 16 T cell receptor beta chains sequenced from one sample in a study of blood T cells in healthy people across ages. Sample-barcoded 5' priming and a J-beta primer mix drove a second PCR of roughly 7 to 11 cycles. TCRdb independently ran MiXCR on the 5' RACE reads; one entry per CDR3 protein. The data hold roughly 800,000 distinct CDR3 sequences, with roughly 60% observed a single time. Sample: blood. These receptors originate from a man between 25 and 39 years old in good health.

In this sample, this clonotype turned up a few times. The V gene is TRBV7-2, the J gene TRBJ1-2; D gene unclear. The V end lost 5 bases, the J end lost 8 bases, and 12 bases lay between the germline ends. The CDR3 extends over 12 amino acids. Germline V lookup: CDR1 SGHTA, CDR2 FQGNSA. This CDR3 reads CASSPSVFGYTF. DNA of the CDR3: TGTGCCAGCAGCCCCTCCGTTTTCGGCTACACCTTC.

This clonotype was detected only a few times. CDR3 protein: CASSQGTSDTQYF. In DNA, the CDR3 is TGTGCCAGCAGCCAAGGGACTAGCGATACGCAGTATTTT. The J gene is TRBJ2-3, the V gene TRBV14; the match to TRBD2 covers 8 bases. The CDR3 totals 13 residues. The V segment lost 1 base and the J segment 6 bases; nucleotides outside the gene matches: 0. Germline V gives CDR1 SGHDN, CDR2 FVKESK.

V is TRBV7-3 and J is TRBJ2-4, with D maybe TRBD1 (6 bases). This CDR3 is 13 amino acids long. Per germline, CDR1 SGHTA and CDR2 FQGTGA. With 0 bases removed from V and 13 bases from J, the gap between germline ends came to 13 bases. CDR3 residues: CASSLTEGGKQYF. CDR3 bases: TGTGCCAGCAGCTTAACGGAAGGGGGTAAGCAGTACTTC.

This clonotype was observed a handful of times. The V gene is TRBV7-9, the J gene TRBJ1-2; D not resolved. Trimming removed 6 bases from V and 4 bases from J, with 12 bases in between. The CDR3 is 13 amino acids. Germline CDR1 reads SEHNR; CDR2 reads FQNEAQ (reference sequence). The CDR3 here is CASSQTDIYGYTF. The DNA for the CDR3 is TGTGCCAGCAGTCAAACAGATATCTATGGCTACACCTTC. The entire variable domain, with the rest obtained from reference TRBV7-9 and TRBJ1-2, is as follows: DTGVSQNPRHKITKRGQNVTFRCDPISEHNRLYWYRQTLGQGPEFLTYFQNEAQLEKSRLLSDRFSAERPKGSFSTLEIQRTEQGDSAMYLCASSQTDIYGYTFGSGTRLTVV.

The gene calls are TRBV12-3 or TRBV12-4 and TRBJ2-4; D gene unclear. The J call may be mistaken, given a closer DNA end match to TRBJ2-7. This CDR3 region has 15 residues. The CDR3 spells CASSSFAESSYEQYF. The CDR3 DNA follows: TGTGCCAGCAGTTCTTTTGCGGAGAGCTCCTACGAGCAGTACTTC.

This clonotype has a handful of counts. The gene calls are TRBV29-1 and TRBJ2-7, with 8 bases lining up with TRBD2. This CDR3 region has 13 residues. Looked up from germline, CDR1 is SQVTM and CDR2 is ANQGSEA. Losses at the gene ends were 5 bases for V and 0 bases for J; bases not matched to a gene: 3. As DNA, the CDR3 is TGCAGCGTTCTCAGCGGGGGCTCCTACGAGCAGTACTTC. It translates to CSVLSGGSYEQYF.

This chain uses TRBV6-5 with TRBJ1-2; perhaps TRBD1 as D (6 bases). Germline-derived CDR1 and CDR2 are MNHEY and SVGAGI. The ends were cut back, 6 bases at V and 0 bases at J, with 11 bases in the middle. This CDR3 is 14 amino acids long. The CDR3 DNA follows: TGTGCCAGCAGAGAGGGGGGGTCTAACTATGGCTACACCTTC. Translated: CASREGGSNYGYTF.

The chain links TRBV12-3 or TRBV12-4 to TRBJ2-1; maybe TRBD1 (6 bases). The CDR3 extends over 16 amino acids. Trimming stripped 6 bases from V and 8 bases from J, with 23 bases between. CDR3 bases: TGTGCCAGCAGCCCAATCCATTACGGGACATCCCATGAGCAGTTCTTC. It translates to CASSPIHYGTSHEQFF.

This chain joins TRBV3-1 and TRBJ1-2; D is perhaps TRBD1 (5 bases). The CDR3 loop spans 15 amino acids. Trimming took 1 base from V and 2 from J, leaving 11 bases between them. CDR1 LGHDT and CDR2 YNNKEL come from the germline V gene (reference sequence). DNA for the CDR3: TGTGCCAGCAGCCAAGTGGCGGGGCAGAACTATGGCTACACCTTC. This sequence encodes CASSQVAGQNYGYTF.

This chain links TRBV5-1 with TRBJ2-3; 7 bases are a match to TRBD1. The CDR3 runs 14 residues. Germline loops: CDR1 SGHRS, CDR2 YFSETQ. J lost 4 bases, V lost 7 bases, and 9 bases had no gene match. CDR3 coding DNA: TGCGCCAGCGGAATTGGACAGGCGGCAGATACGCAGTATTTT. This gives the protein CASGIGQAADTQYF.

To note about this clonotype: The junction shows a germline mismatch at one end, possibly a read error. The chain recombines TRBV5-1 with TRBJ2-2, with TRBD1 as a possible D gene (6 bases). This CDR3 has 15 residues. Germline V gene data show CDR1 as SGHRS and CDR2 as YFSETQ. The CDR3 nucleotides are TGCGCCAGCAGCTTCGGGACACCTCGCACCGGGGAGCGGTTTTTT. This gives the protein CASSFGTPRTGERFF.

This clonotype was observed a few times. V is TRBV4-3 and J is TRBJ1-2; no clear D. CDR3 length: 17 residues. Looked up from germline, CDR1 is LGHNA and CDR2 is YSLEER. Deletions cut 4 bases from V and 2 bases from J, with 20 bases between. Here the CDR3 reads CASSRSPAVAKNYGYTF. Written as DNA, the CDR3 is TGCGCCAGCAGCCGTTCGCCAGCCGTGGCGAAGAACTATGGCTACACCTTC.

The rearrangement links TRBV29-1 to TRBJ1-1; maybe TRBD1 (5 bases). The CDR3 extends over 12 amino acids. Per germline, CDR1 SQVTM and CDR2 ANQGSEA. Trimming took 8 bases from V and 1 from J, leaving 11 bases between them. This CDR3 reads CSWGLTNTEAFF. In DNA, the CDR3 is TGCAGCTGGGGACTAACGAACACTGAAGCTTTCTTT.

This clonotype was found a few times. The chain couples TRBV15 to TRBJ2-7; D may be TRBD2 (6 bases). The V and J ends lost 0 bases and 4 bases respectively, with 10 bases between them. CDR1 is LNHNV, CDR2 YYDKDF, per germline (reference sequence). This CDR3 region has 14 residues. CDR3 in DNA: TGTGCCACCAGCAGAGAGGAGGGCCTTTACGAGCAGTACTTC. Protein sequence: CATSREEGLYEQYF.

The rearrangement joins TRBV18 to TRBJ2-7; 7 bases are shared with TRBD1. The CDR3 has 16 amino acids. Trimming removed 2 bases from V and 3 bases from J; junction bases left unmatched: 10. Germline loops: CDR1 KGHSH, CDR2 LQKENI. The DNA of the CDR3 is TGTGCCAGCTCACCATTTGACGGACAGGCATTCTACGAGCAGTACTTC. It translates to CASSPFDGQAFYEQYF.

This clonotype was seen a single time. This chain connects TRBV7-2 to TRBJ1-2, with D maybe TRBD1 (6 bases). Trimming took 3 bases from V and 8 from J, leaving 22 bases between them. The CDR3 loop spans 16 amino acids. Looked up from germline, CDR1 is SGHTA and CDR2 is FQGNSA. CDR3 amino acids: CASSFSETWGAYGYTF. The CDR3 DNA follows: TGTGCCAGCAGCTTTTCAGAGACGTGGGGGGCGTACGGCTACACCTTC. The full variable domain, in which reference TRBV7-2 and TRBJ1-2 provide the parts outside the CDR3, is GAGVSQSPSNKVTEKGKDVELRCDPISGHTALYWYRQSLGQGLEFLIYFQGNSAPDKSGLPSDRFSAERTGGSVSTLTIQRTQQEDSAVYLCASSFSETWGAYGYTFGSGTRLTVV.